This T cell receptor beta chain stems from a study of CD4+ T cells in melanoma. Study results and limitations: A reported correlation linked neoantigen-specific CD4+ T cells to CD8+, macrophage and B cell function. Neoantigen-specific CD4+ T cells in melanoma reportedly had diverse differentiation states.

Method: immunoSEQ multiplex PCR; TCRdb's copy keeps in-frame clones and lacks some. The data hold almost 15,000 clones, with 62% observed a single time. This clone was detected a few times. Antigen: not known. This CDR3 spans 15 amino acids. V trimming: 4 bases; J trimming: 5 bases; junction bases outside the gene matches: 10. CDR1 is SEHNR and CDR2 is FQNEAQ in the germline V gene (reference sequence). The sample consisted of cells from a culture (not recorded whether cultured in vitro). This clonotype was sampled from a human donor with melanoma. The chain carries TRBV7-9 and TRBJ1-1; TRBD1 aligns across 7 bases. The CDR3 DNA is TGTGCCAGCAGCTCCTCACAGGGGAAAGGGACTGAAGCTTTCTTT. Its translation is CASSSSQGKGTEAFF.